This T cell receptor (beta chain) was observed in a study of blood T cell repertoires in COVID-19. Whole-study context: Samples representing acute and convalescent COVID-19 were sourced from the United States, Italy and Spain. In each case, the material was cDNA or gDNA derived from T cells, B-cell-depleted T cells, or PBMCs.

Authors' analysis steps: Nucleated cell counts were estimated from reference gene primer amplification. Produced via immunoSEQ multiplex PCR; TCRdb's table is partial and in-frame only. Clone size and V and J calls were adopted from that table, with D and trimming inferred from the DNA. This table has a few hundred thousand clones, roughly 88% appearing once. The CDR3 loop spans 11 amino acids. The germline CDR1 and CDR2 sequences are SGDLS and YYNGEE. V shed 4 bases and J shed 7 bases, with 6 bases lying between them. The chain uses TRBV9 and TRBJ1-5; D is unresolved. The sequence came from a woman aged 45 to 65 with acute or convalescent COVID-19. Sequenced: peripheral blood. The chain's CDR3 is CASSLNQPQHF. The CDR3 DNA reads as TGTGCCAGCAGCCTAAACCAGCCCCAGCATTTT.